This T cell receptor (beta chain) was captured in a study of T-cell reconstitution after alpha-beta-depleted transplantation in children. The CDR3 has 16 residues. V was shortened by 4 bases and J by 7 bases, with 24 bases between the two germline ends. Germline V gives CDR1 SGHRS, CDR2 YFSETQ. TCRbeta library preparation incorporated unique molecular identifiers. Using its own MiXCR run on the PCR reads, TCRdb lists one record per CDR3 protein. The data show about 610,000 distinct CDR3 sequences, more than 9% seen once. This clonotype was obtained from a human donor who donated a stem cell graft to a child with acute myeloid leukemia. The chain employs TRBV5-1 and TRBJ2-7, with D perhaps matching TRBD1 or TRBD2 (5 bases each). Sequenced here: PBMCs from the stem cell graft donor, sampled from the stem cell graft. The CDR3 protein is CASSVGTRPHGLEQYF. CDR3 DNA: TGCGCCAGCAGCGTCGGGACCAGGCCTCATGGGTTAGAGCAGTACTTC.